Shown below are 24 T cell receptor beta chains from a single sample sequenced in a study of T cell responses to AZD1222 COVID-19 vaccine. The method was immunoSEQ multiplex PCR; TCRdb's version includes in-frame clones alone and lacks a portion of them. The profile shows approximately 90,000 clones, under 95% of them singletons. The sample consisted of peripheral blood, taken on day 0 of AZD1222 vaccination. All receptors come from an adult in good health.

The chain couples TRBV29-1 to TRBJ2-3; 12 bases are a match to TRBD2. The CDR3 spans 16 residues. V was pared by 4 bases and J by 1 base, with 6 bases of the junction left unmatched. Germline V gene data show CDR1 as SQVTM and CDR2 as ANQGSEA. The CDR3 sequence is CSVGFASGRGTDTQYF. CDR3 bases: TGCAGCGTTGGGTTCGCTAGCGGGAGGGGCACAGATACGCAGTATTTT.

The chain uses TRBV3-1 (or the pseudogene TRBV3-2) and TRBJ1-2; 9 nucleotides align to TRBD1. The V gene's germline CDR1 is LGHDT and CDR2 YNNKEL (reference sequence). CDR3 length: 14 residues. V was pared by 6 bases and J by 4 bases, with 6 bases of the junction left unmatched. The CDR3 nucleotides read TGTGCCAGCAGACCGGGGACAGGGTTCTATGGCTACACCTTC. Translation gives CASRPGTGFYGYTF.

This clone showed up just once. The V and J genes are TRBV9 and TRBJ1-1; D possibly corresponds to TRBD1 (5 bases). Germline CDR1 SGDLS, CDR2 YYNGEE. CDR3 length: 18 amino acids. Trimming stripped 3 bases from V and 2 bases from J, with 23 bases between. The DNA of the CDR3 is TGTGCCAGCAGCGCAGACGCCGGGAAGGGACTGAAAAACACTGAAGCTTTCTTT. This codes for CASSADAGKGLKNTEAFF.

The CDR3, as DNA: TGTGCCAGTAGTCCAGGGACTAGCGGGTCCGACGAGCAGTACTTC. It translates to CASSPGTSGSDEQYF. The genes are TRBV19 and TRBJ2-7, with TRBD2 matching 12 bases. Losses at the gene ends were 5 bases for V and 5 bases for J; bases not matched to a gene: 7. This CDR3 has 15 amino acids. Germline values: CDR1 LNHDA, CDR2 SQIVND (reference sequence).

This chain links TRBV9 with TRBJ1-1; no reliable D call. Trimming removed 3 bases from V and 1 base from J, with 10 bases in between. Germline values: CDR1 SGDLS, CDR2 YYNGEE. CDR3 size: 14 residues. The CDR3 DNA reads as TGTGCCAGCAGCGCCATTCCAGGGAACACTGAAGCTTTCTTT. It yields the protein CASSAIPGNTEAFF.

J is TRBJ2-3 and V is TRBV7-3; D remains unclear. CDR1 SGHTA and CDR2 FQGTGA come from the germline V gene. Trimming removed 1 base from V and 2 bases from J, with 13 bases in between. There are 16 residues in the CDR3. CDR3 loop: CASSLRGRAPTDTQYF. CDR3 in DNA: TGTGCCAGCAGCTTAAGGGGTAGGGCACCCACAGATACGCAGTATTTT. Combining the CDR3 with reference TRBV7-3 and TRBJ2-3 gives the whole variable domain GAGVSQTPSNKVTEKGKYVELRCDPISGHTALYWYRQSLGQGPEFLIYFQGTGAADDSGLPNDRFFAVRPEGSVSTLKIQRTERGDSAVYLCASSLRGRAPTDTQYFGPGTRLTVL.

V usage is TRBV5-1 and J usage is TRBJ1-3; D call uncertain. Trimming took off 3 bases at V and 3 bases at J, with 10 bases between the two ends. Germline assignment: CDR1 SGHRS and CDR2 YFSETQ. This CDR3 is 14 amino acids long. The CDR3 DNA sequence: TGCGCCAGCAGCTACCTATGGGGTGGAAACACCATATATTTT. The encoded protein is CASSYLWGGNTIYF.

V gene TRBV5-1 combines with J gene TRBJ2-7; 7 positions match TRBD1. CDR3 length equals 11 residues. Germline CDR1 is SGHRS and CDR2 is YFSETQ. Unmatched junction bases numbered 3, after V lost 6 bases and J lost 6 bases. CDR3 nucleotide sequence: TGCGCCAGCACCACAGGGGTCGAGCAGTACTTC. Protein sequence: CASTTGVEQYF. Complete variable domain (other parts from reference TRBV5-1 and TRBJ2-7): KAGVTQTPRYLIKTRGQQVTLSCSPISGHRSVSWYQQTPGQGLQFLFEYFSETQRNKGNFPGRFSGRQFSNSRSEMNVSTLELGDSALYLCASTTGVEQYFGPGTRLTVT.

The chain is built from TRBV28 and TRBJ1-6; tentatively, D is TRBD1 (5 bases). The CDR3 covers 15 residues. The germline gives CDR1 MDHEN, CDR2 SYDVKM. The V end lost 3 bases, the J end lost 0 bases, and 6 bases lay between the germline ends. The CDR3 DNA reads as TGTGCCAGCAGTTTCGGGGGCTCCTATAATTCACCCCTCCACTTT. This gives the protein CASSFGGSYNSPLHF. Drawing the rest from reference TRBV28 and TRBJ1-6, the complete variable domain is DVKVTQSSRYLVKRTGEKVFLECVQDMDHENMFWYRQDPGLGLRLIYFSYDVKMKEKGDIPEGYSVSREKKERFSLILESASTNQTSMYLCASSFGGSYNSPLHFGNGTRLTVT.

The gene calls are TRBV7-2 and TRBJ1-5; weak D call: TRBD1 (5 bases). Trimming took off 5 bases at V and 3 bases at J, with 20 bases between the two ends. Germline V gene sequence: CDR1 SGHTA, CDR2 FQGNSA. The CDR3 runs to 17 residues. The CDR3 spells CASSPGEGKGFNQPQHF. The CDR3 nucleotides read TGTGCCAGCAGCCCCGGAGAGGGAAAGGGGTTCAATCAGCCCCAGCATTTT.

The chain links TRBV7-8 to TRBJ2-5; maybe TRBD2 (6 bases). Trimming removed 5 bases from V and 1 base from J, with 14 bases in between. Germline loops: CDR1 SGHVS, CDR2 FQNEAQ. This CDR3 is 15 amino acids long. The CDR3 loop is CASSRDGGFQETQYF. For the CDR3, the DNA is TGTGCCAGCAGCCGGGACGGGGGATTCCAAGAGACCCAGTACTTC.

The J gene is TRBJ1-1, the V gene TRBV19, with D possibly being TRBD1 (5 bases). CDR1 and CDR2 from the germline V gene are LNHDA and SQIVND (reference sequence). There are 14 residues in the CDR3. Trimming stripped 4 bases from V and 4 bases from J, with 13 bases between. This chain's CDR3 is CASSNRGTATEAFF. In nucleotides, the CDR3 is TGTGCCAGTAGTAATAGAGGGACTGCCACTGAAGCTTTCTTT.

This chain uses TRBV4-1 with TRBJ1-2; a possible D gene is TRBD1 (6 bases). V was trimmed by 0 bases and J by 2 bases, leaving 10 bases between them. Germline CDR1 MGHRA, CDR2 YSYEKL. The length of the CDR3 is 15 residues. In DNA, the CDR3 is TGCGCCAGCAGCCAAGATGAGGGGACAAACTATGGCTACACCTTC. This sequence encodes CASSQDEGTNYGYTF.

The chain couples TRBV4-1 to TRBJ1-1, with D unclear. The V end lost 3 bases, the J end lost 2 bases, and 22 bases lay between the germline ends. Germline CDR1 and CDR2: MGHRA and YSYEKL. The CDR3 runs to 18 residues. The CDR3, as DNA: TGCGCCAGCAGCCAGATAACCAGGAGGGTAAGCTTCAACACTGAAGCTTTCTTT. Protein product: CASSQITRRVSFNTEAFF.

The chain couples TRBV28 to TRBJ2-3; D is ambiguous. Germline V gene sequence: CDR1 MDHEN, CDR2 SYDVKM. CDR3 length equals 12 residues. V lost 5 bases and J 2 bases, leaving 5 bases between the germline ends. CDR3 coding DNA: TGTGCCAGCAGTAGGAACACAGATACGCAGTATTTT. Protein product: CASSRNTDTQYF.

The genes are TRBV28 and TRBJ1-2; unclear D gene. This CDR3 region has 12 residues. Trimming stripped 3 bases from V and 4 bases from J, with 6 bases between. Germline V gene data show CDR1 as MDHEN and CDR2 as SYDVKM. CDR3 sequence reads: CASSFVSYGYTF. DNA of the CDR3: TGTGCCAGCAGTTTCGTCAGCTATGGCTACACCTTC.

The rearrangement links TRBV7-9 to TRBJ2-3, with 7 bases that match TRBD1. The CDR3 sequence is 15 residues long. Losses at the gene ends were 4 bases for V and 2 bases for J; bases not matched to a gene: 6. Germline values: CDR1 SEHNR, CDR2 FQNEAQ (reference sequence). CDR3 region: CASSYHRGSTDTQYF. The CDR3 region has the DNA TGTGCCAGCAGCTATCACAGGGGATCCACAGATACGCAGTATTTT.

This clone appeared a single time. The rearrangement links TRBV9 to TRBJ2-1; TRBD2 matches 12 bases. The V and J ends lost 5 bases and 5 bases, in that order; junction bases with no gene match: 5. Germline V gives CDR1 SGDLS, CDR2 YYNGEE. The CDR3 spans 15 residues. CDR3 coding DNA: TGTGCCAGCAGTCGGACTAGCGGGAATAACAATGAGCAGTTCTTC. Its protein is CASSRTSGNNNEQFF. Variable domain in full (rest from reference TRBV9 and TRBJ2-1): DSGVTQTPKHLITATGQRVTLRCSPRSGDLSVYWYQQSLDQGLQFLIQYYNGEERAKGNILERFSAQQFPDLHSELNLSSLELGDSALYFCASSRTSGNNNEQFFGPGTRLTVL.

This chain uses TRBV27 with TRBJ2-7; 8 bases line up with TRBD2. V shed 5 bases, J shed 5 bases, and the junction held 20 bases outside the gene matches. CDR1 and CDR2 (germline): MNHEY, SMNVEV (reference sequence). The CDR3 runs 18 residues. This CDR3 reads CASSQTPGTRARLDEQYF. In DNA form, the CDR3 reads TGTGCCAGCAGTCAAACCCCCGGGACTAGAGCCCGCCTGGACGAGCAGTACTTC.

This chain links TRBV20-1 with TRBJ1-2; no definite D call. With 6 bases removed from V and 10 bases from J, the gap between germline ends came to 12 bases. Germline V lookup: CDR1 DFQATT, CDR2 SNEGSKA (reference sequence). The CDR3 contains 10 residues. The CDR3 region has the DNA TGCAGTGCCCAGACCTGGGCCTACACCTTC. It encodes CSAQTWAYTF.

This chain connects TRBV5-5 to TRBJ2-7, with D maybe TRBD2 (5 bases). This CDR3 has 15 amino acids. The V and J ends lost 0 bases and 2 bases respectively, with 12 bases between them. Germline CDR1 is SGHKS and CDR2 is YYEKEE (reference sequence). The CDR3 loop is CASSLARGRPYEQYF. The CDR3 DNA sequence: TGTGCCAGCAGCTTGGCCCGAGGGCGCCCCTACGAGCAGTACTTC. The variable domain in full, with the rest retrieved from reference TRBV5-5 and TRBJ2-7, is DAGVTQSPTHLIKTRGQQVTLRCSPISGHKSVSWYQQVLGQGPQFIFQYYEKEERGRGNFPDRFSARQFPNYSSELNVNALLLGDSALYLCASSLARGRPYEQYFGPGTRLTVT.

The genes are TRBV6-1 and TRBJ1-4; D not certain. V was shortened by 0 bases and J by 7 bases, with 15 bases between the two germline ends. CDR1 MNHNS and CDR2 SASEGT come from the germline V gene. The CDR3 has 16 amino acids. The CDR3 spells CASSEAIGGGGEKLFF. In DNA, the CDR3 is TGTGCCAGCAGTGAAGCAATTGGTGGAGGCGGTGAAAAACTGTTTTTT.

The genes are TRBV28 and TRBJ2-7, with 12 nucleotides matching TRBD2. Losses at the gene ends were 3 bases for V and 3 bases for J; bases not matched to a gene: 15. The CDR3 runs to 19 residues. CDR1 is MDHEN, CDR2 SYDVKM, per germline. This chain's CDR3 is CASSFEGQILAGGLYEQYF. CDR3 in DNA: TGTGCCAGCAGTTTCGAGGGACAGATACTAGCGGGAGGCCTCTACGAGCAGTACTTC.

The V gene is TRBV10-3, the J gene TRBJ1-1; a weak D match, TRBD1 (5 bases). This CDR3 is built from 15 residues. V was clipped by 4 bases and J by 1 base, with 13 bases between them. The germline gives CDR1 ENHRY, CDR2 SYGVKD. The CDR3 sequence: CAISGQGVGNTEAFF. CDR3 sequence (DNA): TGTGCCATCAGTGGGCAGGGAGTTGGGAACACTGAAGCTTTCTTT.